This passage covers 25 T cell receptor beta chains from one sample sequenced in a study of blood T cell repertoires in COVID-19. Sequencing used immunoSEQ multiplex PCR; TCRdb keeps in-frame clones, though not all of them. The sample includes roughly 150,000 clones, 65% to 90% seen only once; the top ten take 9.8%. The material sequenced was peripheral blood. Every receptor here comes from a woman in her 50s with acute or convalescent COVID-19.

The chain links TRBV7-6 to TRBJ2-6; the match to TRBD1 covers 8 bases. Germline values: CDR1 SGHVS, CDR2 FNYEAQ. The CDR3 covers 17 residues. V lost 5 bases and J lost 2; bases outside the gene matches: 8. CDR3 residues: CASSHRTGFTGANVLTF. The DNA of the CDR3 is TGTGCCAGCAGCCACCGGACAGGGTTTACTGGGGCCAACGTCCTGACTTTC.

Only one count was recorded for this clone. J is TRBJ2-7 and V is TRBV5-4; 8 bases agree with TRBD2. CDR1 SGHNT and CDR2 YYREEE come from the germline V gene (reference sequence). This CDR3 region has 14 residues. V shed 2 bases, J shed 4 bases, and the junction held 5 bases outside the gene matches. The CDR3 region has the DNA TGTGCCAGCAGCTTCCCGGGAGGGCCGTACGAGCAGTACTTC. Residues: CASSFPGGPYEQYF.

The chain is built from TRBV11-2 and TRBJ1-4, with D uncertain. CDR1 and CDR2 from the germline V gene are SGHAT and FQNNGV. The CDR3 covers 14 residues. V lost 3 bases to trimming and J lost 7 bases, with 12 bases between them. CDR3 region: CASSFGIAPEKLFF. Written as DNA, the CDR3 is TGTGCCAGCAGCTTCGGGATCGCACCTGAAAAACTGTTTTTT.

This sequence joins TRBV5-5 and TRBJ2-3; a weak D match, TRBD1 (5 bases). Germline loops: CDR1 SGHKS, CDR2 YYEKEE (reference sequence). The CDR3 has 14 residues. Trimming pared 1 base from V and 5 bases from J, leaving 11 bases between. The CDR3 nucleotides are TGTGCCAGCAGCTTGAGGGGTTTTAAAGATACGCAGTATTTT. Protein sequence: CASSLRGFKDTQYF.

The chain recombines TRBV7-2 with TRBJ1-2; D unresolved. Germline CDR1 and CDR2: SGHTA and FQGNSA. The CDR3 loop spans 12 amino acids. The V gene lost 1 base and the J gene lost 7 bases, with 7 bases spanning the gap. The CDR3 region is CASSLVAGGYTF. CDR3 in DNA: TGTGCCAGCAGCTTAGTAGCCGGTGGCTACACCTTC.

This clone appeared once. The chain has TRBV6-5 and TRBJ2-7; D perhaps matches TRBD1 (5 bases). This CDR3 spans 12 amino acids. Trimming stripped 4 bases from V and 4 bases from J, with 8 bases between. Germline V lookup: CDR1 MNHEY, CDR2 SVGAGI. Written as DNA, the CDR3 is TGTGCCAGCAGTTTCGACAGTTACGAGCAGTACTTC. It encodes CASSFDSYEQYF.

CDR3 sequence (DNA): TGTGCCAGCAGCCGTTCAGGGTTCGAGCAGTACTTC. Its translation: CASSRSGFEQYF. The V gene is TRBV7-2, the J gene TRBJ2-7; D is perhaps TRBD1 (5 bases). Trimming cost V 5 bases and J 6 bases, with 11 bases left between them. The CDR3 runs to 12 residues. Germline V gives CDR1 SGHTA, CDR2 FQGNSA.

V and J are TRBV12-3 or TRBV12-4 and TRBJ2-1, with 10 bases aligning to TRBD1. This CDR3 is 13 amino acids long. Losses at the gene ends were 4 bases for V and 6 bases for J; bases not matched to a gene: 0. CDR3 protein: CASSWTGGNEQFF. CDR3 DNA: TGTGCCAGCAGTTGGACAGGGGGCAATGAGCAGTTCTTC.

The chain joins TRBV28 to TRBJ2-3; 13 bases map to TRBD2. The CDR3 spans 15 residues. Trimming took 8 bases from V and 6 from J; bases not matched to a gene: 8. Per germline, CDR1 MDHEN and CDR2 SYDVKM. The CDR3 loop reads CASLTSGGPGDTQYF. The CDR3 nucleotides read TGTGCCAGCTTGACTAGCGGGGGGCCCGGGGATACGCAGTATTTT. Filled out from reference TRBV28 and TRBJ2-3, the complete variable domain reads DVKVTQSSRYLVKRTGEKVFLECVQDMDHENMFWYRQDPGLGLRLIYFSYDVKMKEKGDIPEGYSVSREKKERFSLILESASTNQTSMYLCASLTSGGPGDTQYFGPGTRLTVL.

The rearrangement uses TRBV10-3 and TRBJ2-1; 11 bases fit TRBD2. Germline V gene data show CDR1 as ENHRY and CDR2 as SYGVKD. This CDR3 region has 16 residues. V shed 9 bases and J 0 bases; nucleotides not matched to a gene: 7. The CDR3 sequence: CAIAGTSGSSYNEQFF. The CDR3 nucleotides are TGTGCCATTGCCGGGACTAGCGGTAGCTCCTACAATGAGCAGTTCTTC.

The rearrangement links TRBV24-1 to TRBJ2-7; a weak D match, TRBD1 (6 bases). CDR3 length: 13 amino acids. The V and J ends lost 7 bases and 3 bases respectively, with 12 bases between them. Germline loops: CDR1 KGHDR, CDR2 SFDVKD. The DNA for the CDR3 is TGTGCCACCAGGGACAGACGCCTCTACGAGCAGTACTTC. This gives the protein CATRDRRLYEQYF.

V gene TRBV28 combines with J gene TRBJ1-5, with TRBD1 matching 8 bases. Germline loops: CDR1 MDHEN, CDR2 SYDVKM. With V trimmed by 7 bases and J by 1 base, 6 bases remained unmatched. This CDR3 is built from 15 residues. CDR3 DNA: TGTGCCAGCACTCCGGACAGGGTAAGCAATCAGCCCCAGCATTTT. Encoded protein: CASTPDRVSNQPQHF. Using reference TRBV28 and TRBJ1-5 for the parts outside the CDR3, the full variable domain is DVKVTQSSRYLVKRTGEKVFLECVQDMDHENMFWYRQDPGLGLRLIYFSYDVKMKEKGDIPEGYSVSREKKERFSLILESASTNQTSMYLCASTPDRVSNQPQHFGDGTRLSIL.

The J gene is TRBJ2-1, the V gene TRBV4-3, with 11 bases aligning to TRBD2. This CDR3 region has 16 residues. V gave up 0 bases and J gave up 6 bases; unmatched junction bases: 4. The germline CDR1 and CDR2 sequences are LGHNA and YSLEER. CDR3 region: CASSQDLAGGANEQFF. The CDR3 nucleotides read TGCGCCAGCAGCCAAGATCTAGCGGGGGGAGCCAATGAGCAGTTCTTC.

The rearrangement joins TRBV19 to TRBJ2-5; the match to TRBD1 covers 10 bases. Germline V gene sequence: CDR1 LNHDA, CDR2 SQIVND (reference sequence). The CDR3 spans 13 residues. The trim removed 6 bases at V and 4 bases at J, leaving 2 bases unmatched. CDR3 sequence (DNA): TGTGCCAGTAGAGGGGACAGGGGAGAGACCCAGTACTTC. Its translation: CASRGDRGETQYF.

The CDR3 nucleotides are TGTGCCAGCAGTTTAGGGGACAGGGGGCGAGAGACCCAGTACTTC. This encodes CASSLGDRGRETQYF. The V call is TRBV6-5, the J call TRBJ2-5, with 12 bases matching TRBD1. Germline values: CDR1 MNHEY, CDR2 SVGAGI. The CDR3 extends over 15 amino acids. Trimming took 4 bases from V and 4 from J; bases not matched to a gene: 4.

The rearrangement uses TRBV6-2 or TRBV6-3 and TRBJ1-5, with 7 bases aligning to TRBD1. The V segment lost 6 bases and the J segment 2 bases; nucleotides outside the gene matches: 1. This CDR3 comprises 13 residues. Germline V gives CDR1 MNHEY, CDR2 SVGEGT. This chain's CDR3 is CASSQGGNQPQHF. As DNA, the CDR3 is TGTGCCAGCAGCCAGGGGGGCAATCAGCCCCAGCATTTT.

The V and J genes are TRBV29-1 and TRBJ1-2, with 8 nucleotides matching TRBD1. The germline CDR1 and CDR2 sequences are SQVTM and ANQGSEA. Trimming took 4 bases from V and 5 from J; bases not matched to a gene: 6. This CDR3 region has 13 residues. CDR3 sequence reads: CSVVGQGIYGYTF. DNA for the CDR3: TGCAGCGTTGTCGGACAGGGAATTTATGGCTACACCTTC.

The V and J genes are TRBV4-3 and TRBJ1-1; D unclear. The V and J ends lost 0 bases and 3 bases respectively, with 8 bases between them. CDR1 is LGHNA and CDR2 is YSLEER in the germline V gene. The CDR3 sequence is 14 residues long. This CDR3 reads CASSQEWGDTEAFF. The CDR3 bases are TGCGCCAGCAGCCAAGAATGGGGAGACACTGAAGCTTTCTTT.

The chain uses TRBV9 and TRBJ2-6; D unresolved. The germline gives CDR1 SGDLS, CDR2 YYNGEE. Between the trimmed V and J ends, which lost 4 bases and 12 bases, there was a span of 14 bases. The CDR3 extends over 13 amino acids. The CDR3 DNA reads TGTGCCAGCAGCCTCCAGGCTTCCAGCGTCCTGACTTTC. Its translation: CASSLQASSVLTF.

The chain combines TRBV28 with TRBJ1-2, with 12 bases lining up with TRBD1. Germline CDR1 reads MDHEN; CDR2 reads SYDVKM. The CDR3 is 15 amino acids. With 2 bases clipped from V and 8 bases from J, the junction kept 6 bases outside the gene matches. The chain's CDR3 is CASSLRGTGGRGYTF. The CDR3 nucleotides read TGTGCCAGCAGTTTAAGAGGGACAGGGGGCAGGGGCTACACCTTC.

The J gene is TRBJ2-1, the V gene TRBV6-2 or TRBV6-3, with D tentatively TRBD1 (7 bases). The CDR3 sequence is 17 residues long. Trimming cost V 2 bases and J 9 bases, with 23 bases left between them. CDR1 is MNHEY, CDR2 SVGEGT, per germline. The CDR3 bases are TGTGCCAGCAGTTACCTGCAGCCAGGGGGGCCCTCAGGTGAGCAGTTCTTC. Amino acids: CASSYLQPGGPSGEQFF.

CDR3 loop: CASSYQGMAETQYF. Here the CDR3 DNA reads TGTGCCAGCAGTTACCAGGGTATGGCAGAGACCCAGTACTTC. The chain couples TRBV6-6 to TRBJ2-5, with a weak D call TRBD1 (5 bases). Germline CDR1 MNHNY, CDR2 SVGAGI (reference sequence). This CDR3 contains 14 residues. Trimming removed 2 bases from V and 4 bases from J, with 11 bases in between.

The V call is TRBV6-1, the J call TRBJ2-5; the match to TRBD2 covers 7 bases. In germline, CDR1 is MNHNS, CDR2 SASEGT. The V gene end was trimmed by 1 base and the J gene end by 4 bases; junction bases not matched to a gene: 3. The CDR3 length is 14 residues. The CDR3 sequence is CASSEGLARETQYF. In nucleotides, the CDR3 is TGTGCCAGCAGTGAAGGACTAGCACGAGAGACCCAGTACTTC.

In this sample, this clone turned up once. The rearrangement uses TRBV11-3 and TRBJ2-5; TRBD2 is a possible D gene (7 bases). Germline V gene data show CDR1 as SGHNT and CDR2 as YENEEA. The ends were cut back, 5 bases at V and 2 bases at J, with 12 bases in the middle. CDR3 length: 14 residues. This CDR3 is CASSEGGGQETQYF. The CDR3 DNA reads TGTGCCAGCAGCGAAGGGGGGGGACAAGAGACCCAGTACTTC.

The V and J genes are TRBV5-4 and TRBJ1-2; no reliable D call. Germline loops: CDR1 SGHNT, CDR2 YYREEE (reference sequence). The CDR3 length is 14 residues. V was cut by 0 bases and J by 5 bases, with 11 bases left in between. CDR3 residues: CASSLGGGTYGYTF. CDR3 bases: TGTGCCAGCAGCTTGGGGGGAGGAACGTATGGCTACACCTTC.